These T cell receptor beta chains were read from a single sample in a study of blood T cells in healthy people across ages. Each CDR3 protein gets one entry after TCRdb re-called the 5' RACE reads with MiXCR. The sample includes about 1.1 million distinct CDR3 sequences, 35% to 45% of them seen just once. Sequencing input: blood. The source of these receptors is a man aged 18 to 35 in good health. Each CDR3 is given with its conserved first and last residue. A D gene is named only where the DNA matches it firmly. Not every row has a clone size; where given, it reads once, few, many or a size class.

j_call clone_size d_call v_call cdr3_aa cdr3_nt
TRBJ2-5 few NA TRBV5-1 CASSSRIQETQYF TGCGCCAGCAGCTCGCGGATTCAAGAGACCCAGTACTTC
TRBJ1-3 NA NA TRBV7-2 CASSRRLGSGNTIYF TGTGCCAGCAGCCGTCGGCTGGGGTCTGGAAACACCATATATTTT
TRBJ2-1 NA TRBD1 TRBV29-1 CSVEPGQGYNEQFF TGCAGCGTTGAACCGGGACAGGGGTACAATGAGCAGTTCTTC
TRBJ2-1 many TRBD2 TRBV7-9 CASSPPGLVNEQFF TGTGCCAGCAGCCCACCGGGACTAGTCAATGAGCAGTTCTTC
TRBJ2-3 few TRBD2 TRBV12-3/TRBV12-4 CASRPRAASGGPLTDTQYF TGTGCCAGCAGACCTAGGGCGGCTAGCGGGGGCCCCCTCACAGATACGCAGTATTTT
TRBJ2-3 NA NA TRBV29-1 CSASALADTQYF TGCAGCGCTTCTGCTTTGGCGGATACGCAGTATTTT
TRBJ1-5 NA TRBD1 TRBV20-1 CSASPGTANQPQHF TGCAGTGCTAGCCCCGGGACAGCTAATCAGCCCCAGCATTTT
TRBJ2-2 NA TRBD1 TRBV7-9 CASSQRTGTGQNTGELFF TGTGCCAGCAGCCAAAGGACCGGGACAGGTCAGAACACCGGGGAGCTGTTTTTT
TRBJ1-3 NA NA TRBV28 CAGSLGDRNTIYF TGCGCCGGCAGCCTAGGGGACCGTAACACCATATATTTT
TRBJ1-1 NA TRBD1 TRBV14 CASGQGVGAEAFF TGTGCCAGCGGACAGGGAGTAGGTGCTGAAGCTTTCTTT
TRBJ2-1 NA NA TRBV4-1 CASSQVGGGYEQFF TGCGCCAGCAGCCAAGTAGGGGGAGGTTACGAGCAGTTCTTC
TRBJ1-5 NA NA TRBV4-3 CASSQDPYSKQPQHF TGCGCCAGCAGCCAAGATCCCTATAGCAAGCAGCCCCAGCATTTT
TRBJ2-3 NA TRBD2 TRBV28 CVSSLLAGVTDTQYF TGTGTCAGCAGTTTACTAGCGGGGGTCACAGATACGCAGTATTTT
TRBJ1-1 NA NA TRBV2 CASSARVANTEAFF TGTGCCAGCAGTGCAAGGGTGGCGAACACTGAAGCTTTCTTT
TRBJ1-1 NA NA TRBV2 CASSERVGAAFF TGTGCCAGCAGTGAAAGGGTCGGGGCGGCTTTCTTT
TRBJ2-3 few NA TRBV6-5 CASRTGGADTQYF TGTGCCAGCAGGACCGGGGGCGCAGATACGCAGTATTTT
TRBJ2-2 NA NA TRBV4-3 CASSQVARGAGELFF TGCGCCAGCAGCCAGGTTGCACGTGGGGCCGGGGAGCTGTTTTTT
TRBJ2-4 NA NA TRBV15 CATSPQQLPLDRFPLAKNIQYF TGTGCCACCAGTCCTCAACAGCTACCTTTAGACCGTTTCCCATTAGCCAAAAACATTCAGTACTTC
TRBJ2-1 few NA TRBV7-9 CASSLAAQTGRFNEQFF TGTGCCAGCAGCCTAGCGGCCCAGACAGGGAGGTTTAATGAGCAGTTCTTC
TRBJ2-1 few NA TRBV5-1 CASGISNNEQFF TGCGCCAGCGGTATCTCAAACAATGAGCAGTTCTTC
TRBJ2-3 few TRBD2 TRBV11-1 CASSLSVGAGPDTQYF TGTGCCAGCAGCTTATCCGTCGGAGCGGGGCCAGATACGCAGTATTTT
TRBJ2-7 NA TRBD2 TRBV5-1 CASSLPAGGMNEQYF TGCGCCAGCAGCTTACCAGCGGGGGGCATGAATGAGCAGTACTTC
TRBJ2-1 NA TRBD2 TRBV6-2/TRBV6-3 CASLAGYNEQFF TGTGCCAGCCTAGCGGGGTACAATGAGCAGTTCTTC
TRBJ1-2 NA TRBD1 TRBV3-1 CASSQDTTGGFFTF TGTGCCAGCAGCCAAGATACGACAGGGGGCTTTTTCACCTTC
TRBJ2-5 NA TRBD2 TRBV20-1 CSATPAGSETQYF TGCAGTGCTACTCCAGCGGGGTCAGAGACCCAGTACTTC
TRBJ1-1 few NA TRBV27 CASSFRSNTEAFF TGTGCCAGCAGTTTTCGGTCGAACACTGAAGCTTTCTTT
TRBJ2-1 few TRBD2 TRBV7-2 CASIRFGRLAGADSYNEQFF TGTGCCAGCATTAGGTTTGGGAGACTAGCGGGGGCCGACTCCTACAATGAGCAGTTCTTC